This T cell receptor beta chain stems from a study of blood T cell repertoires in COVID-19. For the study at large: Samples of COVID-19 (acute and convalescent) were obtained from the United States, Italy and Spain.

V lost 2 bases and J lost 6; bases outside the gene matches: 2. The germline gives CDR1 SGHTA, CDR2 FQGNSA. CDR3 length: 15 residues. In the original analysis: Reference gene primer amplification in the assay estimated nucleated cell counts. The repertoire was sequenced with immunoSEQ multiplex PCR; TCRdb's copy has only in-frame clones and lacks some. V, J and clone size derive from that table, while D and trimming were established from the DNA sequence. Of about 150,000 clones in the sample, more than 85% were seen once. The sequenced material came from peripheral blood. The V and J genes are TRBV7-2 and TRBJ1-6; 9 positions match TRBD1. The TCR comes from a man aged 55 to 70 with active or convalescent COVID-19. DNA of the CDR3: TGTGCCAGCAGCTTAATGGGACAGGGTAATTCACCCCTCCACTTT. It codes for CASSLMGQGNSPLHF.